The present T cell receptor beta chain was sequenced within a study of T cells in Graves' hyperthyroidism and ophthalmopathy. Study-wide results and caveats: It was a median about seven months before onset that the model predicted ophthalmopathy. Clonotypes that were expanded in thyroid above 0.001 mostly appeared in blood too.

About this clonotype itself: Its specificity is not known.

Amplified TCR beta CDR3 regions derived from RNA transcripts. The HTBI primer set served for first-round RT-PCR of the TCR CDR3. TCRdb reanalysed the multiplex PCR reads using MiXCR and keeps one entry per CDR3 protein. The sample lists hundreds of thousands of distinct CDR3 sequences; approximately 15% were seen once. Those with hyperthyroidism were 18 to 65 years old, newly diagnosed, and ill for under 2 months. Patients showing uncontrolled infection, other autoimmune disease, pregnancy or lactation were ineligible. The receptor's source is a woman in her late teens or twenties with Graves' hyperthyroidism. The sequenced sample was blood.

In DNA form, the CDR3 reads TGTGCCAGTAGTCCGCTGACAGGGAGGACGAACACTGAAGCTTTCTTT. Amino acid sequence: CASSPLTGRTNTEAFF. The chain has TRBV19 and TRBJ1-1; 7 bases match TRBD1. The CDR3 runs 16 residues. Germline V gives CDR1 LNHDA, CDR2 SQIVND (reference sequence). The V gene end was trimmed by 5 bases and the J gene end by 1 base; junction bases not matched to a gene: 10.